The 9 T cell receptor beta chains given below trace back to one sample, sequenced in a study of Tregs in tolerant kidney transplant recipients. Measured with immunoSEQ multiplex PCR; TCRdb has only the in-frame clones, and not every one. In the table there are some 90,000 clones, around 90% of which are singletons. Sequencing was carried out using CD8+ T cells from blood. These TCRs come from a human donor in good health.

The gene calls are TRBV19 and TRBJ1-1; D uncertain. Germline CDR1 reads LNHDA; CDR2 reads SQIVND (reference sequence). The V and J ends lost 1 base and 11 bases respectively, with 11 bases between them. The CDR3 length is 12 residues. CDR3 region: CASSIGGASAFF. CDR3 sequence (DNA): TGTGCCAGTAGTATAGGGGGAGCCTCGGCTTTCTTT.

The chain joins TRBV2 to TRBJ2-7; D is perhaps TRBD1 (5 bases). Per the germline V gene, CDR1 is SNHLY and CDR2 is FYNNEI. The V end was cut by 0 bases, the J end by 2 bases, with 11 bases between. The CDR3 is made up of 15 amino acids. The CDR3 loop is CASSEADLTAYEQYF. CDR3 DNA: TGTGCCAGCAGTGAAGCCGATTTGACAGCCTACGAGCAGTACTTC. The full variable domain, rest sourced from reference TRBV2 and TRBJ2-7, is EPEVTQTPSHQVTQMGQEVILRCVPISNHLYFYWYRQILGQKVEFLVSFYNNEISEKSEIFDDQFSVERPDGSNFTLKIRSTKLEDSAMYFCASSEADLTAYEQYFGPGTRLTVT.

Here the CDR3 reads CASSPVYNEQFF. CDR3 DNA sequence: TGTGCCAGCAGCCCGGTCTACAATGAGCAGTTCTTC. This chain links TRBV7-9 with TRBJ2-1; D unresolved. The V and J ends lost 5 bases and 3 bases respectively, with 5 bases between them. Germline CDR1 SEHNR, CDR2 FQNEAQ (reference sequence). There are 12 residues in the CDR3.

The chain employs TRBV7-9 and TRBJ2-3; possibly TRBD2 for D (6 bases). V gave up 4 bases and J gave up 3 bases, with 8 bases separating them. This CDR3 region has 13 residues. From germline, CDR1 is SEHNR and CDR2 FQNEAQ (reference sequence). CDR3 in amino acids: CASSSSGTDTQYF. The CDR3 DNA reads TGTGCCAGCAGCTCCAGCGGGACAGATACGCAGTATTTT.

The DNA of the CDR3 is TGTGCTAGTGGTTCTGACGCTTGGAACACTGAAGCTTTCTTT. It codes for CASGSDAWNTEAFF. The genes are TRBV12-5 and TRBJ1-1, with D uncertain. Germline V gives CDR1 LGHNT, CDR2 FRNRAP. The CDR3 extends over 14 amino acids. Trimming removed 4 bases from V and 1 base from J, with 10 bases in between.

V is TRBV9 and J is TRBJ2-7; tentatively, D is TRBD1 (5 bases). The CDR3 sequence is 15 residues long. The ends were cut back, 3 bases at V and 2 bases at J, with 15 bases in the middle. Germline-derived CDR1 and CDR2 are SGDLS and YYNGEE. CDR3 coding DNA: TGTGCCAGCAGCGGACCTCAGGGTTTTCCCTACGAGCAGTACTTC. Protein: CASSGPQGFPYEQYF.

V is TRBV30 and J is TRBJ2-1, with 7 bases fitting TRBD2. Trimming removed 0 bases from V and 8 bases from J; junction bases left unmatched: 7. The CDR3 covers 14 residues. Per germline, CDR1 GTSNPN and CDR2 SVGIG (reference sequence). The CDR3 is CAWSVRGGSDEQFF. The CDR3 nucleotides read TGTGCCTGGAGTGTAAGAGGCGGGAGCGATGAGCAGTTCTTC.

This chain links TRBV11-2 with TRBJ2-7; tentatively, D is TRBD2 (6 bases). The V and J ends lost 5 bases and 2 bases respectively, with 16 bases between them. This CDR3 contains 15 residues. Germline loops: CDR1 SGHAT, CDR2 FQNNGV. The CDR3 spells CASSLVRDSAYEQYF. The CDR3 DNA reads TGTGCCAGCAGCCTCGTTCGGGACTCTGCCTACGAGCAGTACTTC. Combining the CDR3 with reference TRBV11-2 and TRBJ2-7 gives the whole variable domain EAGVAQSPRYKIIEKRQSVAFWCNPISGHATLYWYQQILGQGPKLLIQFQNNGVVDDSQLPKDRFSAERLKGVDSTLKIQPAKLEDSAVYLCASSLVRDSAYEQYFGPGTRLTVT.

The chain joins TRBV9 to TRBJ2-7, with TRBD2 identical over 13 bases. The CDR3 extends over 15 amino acids. Unmatched junction bases numbered 0, after V lost 0 bases and J lost 3 bases. Germline V gene lookup returns CDR1 SGDLS and CDR2 YYNGEE. CDR3 DNA: TGTGCCAGCAGCGTAGGGACTAGCGGGGGCTACGAGCAGTACTTC. Translating gives CASSVGTSGGYEQYF.